This TCR beta chain originates from a study of cytomegalovirus exposure and HLA in healthy donors. The study's findings and limits: The analysis excluded some indistinguishable V segments, including TRBV6-2 and TRBV6-3. Investigators reported over 150 TCR beta chains as tied to cytomegalovirus.

With 60 Vbeta and 13 Jbeta primers, the PCR was carried out. TCRdb's table, derived via immunoSEQ multiplex PCR, lists solely in-frame clones and lacks some. The data show 200,000 to 250,000 clones, approximately 80% seen once. The CDR3 contains 12 residues. CDR1 and CDR2 (germline): WNHNN, SYGVQD (reference sequence). Trimming took off 8 bases at V and 5 bases at J, with 9 bases between the two ends. A remark on this clone: What it binds is unknown.

The chain recombines TRBV10-1 with TRBJ2-2; D is uncertain. The sample consisted of PBMCs. The TCR sequence derives from a girl aged 5-17 years in good health and CMV-seronegative. The CDR3 here is CASQHGTGELFF. In DNA form, the CDR3 reads TGCGCCAGCCAACACGGGACCGGGGAGCTGTTTTTT.